The 27 T cell receptor beta chains listed next were all sequenced from one sample in a study of blood T cell repertoires in COVID-19. Data came from immunoSEQ multiplex PCR; TCRdb stores just in-frame clones and leaves some out. Among roughly 250,000 clones listed, about 76% were seen once. Sequenced sample: peripheral blood. These receptors were obtained from a woman aged 55-70 years with active or convalescent COVID-19.

This chain joins TRBV6-1 and TRBJ1-6; 9 bases map to TRBD1. V lost 3 bases to trimming and J lost 6 bases; unmatched junction nucleotides: 12. CDR1 and CDR2 (germline): MNHNS, SASEGT. This CDR3 spans 18 amino acids. This chain's CDR3 is CASSDDLGTGTSNSPLHF. The CDR3 bases are TGTGCCAGCAGTGATGATCTGGGGACAGGGACCTCTAATTCACCCCTCCACTTT.

This clone is a singleton in its sample. The rearrangement joins TRBV5-3 to TRBJ1-2; D unresolved. TRBV5-3 is reported as an ORF; its role is uncertain. V lost 2 bases and J lost 10, with 21 bases in between. The CDR3 consists of 15 residues. Here the CDR3 DNA reads TGTGCCAGAAGCTTAGAGTCCGCGGGAAAAGAGGACTACACCTTC. Protein: CARSLESAGKEDYTF.

This chain connects TRBV9 to TRBJ1-4; TRBD1 agrees at 8 bases. CDR1 is SGDLS and CDR2 is YYNGEE in the germline V gene. The junction had 7 bases not matched to a gene; V was cut back by 4 bases and J by 5 bases. The CDR3 sequence is 15 residues long. CDR3 loop: CASSIAGGRNEKLFF. Here the CDR3 DNA reads TGTGCCAGCAGCATTGCAGGGGGCAGGAATGAAAAACTGTTTTTT.

A single count supports this clone. V and J are TRBV6-6 and TRBJ1-4, with 9 bases lining up with TRBD1. V dropped 4 bases and J dropped 8; count of bases not matched to a gene: 5. The CDR3 loop spans 14 amino acids. Per germline, CDR1 MNHNY and CDR2 SVGAGI (reference sequence). The CDR3 coding sequence is TGTGCCAGCAGTTTACAGGGGGCGGGCGAAAAACTGTTTTTT. Encoded protein: CASSLQGAGEKLFF.

This clone has just one count. The chain uses TRBV5-1 and TRBJ2-1, with D tentatively TRBD2 (7 bases). The germline V gene has CDR1 SGHRS and CDR2 YFSETQ. This CDR3 contains 16 residues. Deletions cut 4 bases from V and 3 bases from J, with 17 bases between. This chain's CDR3 is CASSPEGGLGYNEQFF. The CDR3 DNA is TGCGCCAGCAGCCCGGAGGGGGGGCTGGGCTACAATGAGCAGTTCTTC.

The chain is built from TRBV19 and TRBJ1-3; D is ambiguous. V lost 11 bases to trimming and J lost 0 bases, with 11 bases between them. Germline V gene sequence: CDR1 LNHDA, CDR2 SQIVND (reference sequence). The CDR3 covers 13 residues. CDR3: CAGVPASGNTIYF. The CDR3 nucleotides read TGTGCCGGAGTTCCCGCCTCTGGAAACACCATATATTTT.

About this clone itself: The same CDR3 also results from other DNA sequences found in this sample. This chain's CDR3 is CASSFAGNYGYTF. The DNA of the CDR3 is TGTGCCAGCAGTTTCGCAGGGAACTATGGCTACACCTTC. This chain links TRBV27 with TRBJ1-2, with a weak D call TRBD1 (5 bases). This CDR3 has 13 residues. Trimming took 3 bases from V and 2 from J, leaving 7 bases between them. Germline V gives CDR1 MNHEY, CDR2 SMNVEV (reference sequence).

This clone was seen a single time. The chain has TRBV6-4 and TRBJ2-1, with 9 bases lining up with TRBD2. Germline V lookup: CDR1 MRHNA, CDR2 SNTAGT. Trimming at V came to 5 bases and at J to 3 bases, leaving 11 bases not matched to a gene. The CDR3 has 17 amino acids. In DNA, the CDR3 is TGTGCCAGCAGTCCCAGCGGGGGGCCCGGAGGCTACAATGAGCAGTTCTTC. Its protein product is CASSPSGGPGGYNEQFF.

J is TRBJ1-6 and V is TRBV6-1; TRBD1 agrees at 7 bases. J gave up 9 bases and V 3 bases, and 5 bases lay outside the gene matches. The CDR3 has 14 residues. CDR1 and CDR2 (germline): MNHNS, SASEGT. Here the CDR3 reads CASSDRGKPSPLHF. The CDR3 DNA sequence: TGTGCCAGCAGTGACAGGGGGAAACCTTCACCCCTCCACTTT.

This chain uses TRBV15 with TRBJ2-4, with D possibly TRBD2 on 6 matching bases. This CDR3 has 15 amino acids. V lost 3 bases to trimming and J lost 1 base, with 10 bases between them. The germline V gene has CDR1 LNHNV and CDR2 YYDKDF (reference sequence). CDR3 DNA: TGTGCCACCAGCAGGGGAGGTACGGCCAAAAACATTCAGTACTTC. This translates into CATSRGGTAKNIQYF.

With respect to this clone: At the DNA level, this CDR3 is encoded by other sequences in the same sample as well. The chain recombines TRBV3-1 (or the pseudogene TRBV3-2) with TRBJ2-1, with 7 bases identical to TRBD1. The CDR3 contains 12 residues. Germline V gene lookup returns CDR1 LGHDT and CDR2 YNNKEL (reference sequence). J gave up 10 bases and V 2 bases, and 2 bases lay outside the gene matches. As DNA, the CDR3 is TGTGCCAGCAGCCAAAGAGGGGGCGAGCAGTTCTTC. Translating gives CASSQRGGEQFF.

The V gene is TRBV6-5, the J gene TRBJ2-3; 9 bases map to TRBD1. After removal of 10 bases from V and 3 bases from J, the junction contained 5 bases not matched to a gene. The CDR3 spans 13 residues. CDR1 is MNHEY and CDR2 is SVGAGI in the germline V gene. The CDR3 DNA follows: TGTGCCATCAGGGACAGGGTGACAGATACGCAGTATTTT. Encoded protein: CAIRDRVTDTQYF.

The rearrangement links TRBV30 to TRBJ1-1; 8 nucleotides match TRBD1. Germline trimming cut 0 bases from V and 10 bases from J; bases unmatched to any gene: 13. In germline, CDR1 is GTSNPN, CDR2 SVGIG (reference sequence). This CDR3 is 15 amino acids long. Written as DNA, the CDR3 is TGTGCCTGGAGTGTGGGGCCGCAGGGGGCTTTGAGAGCTTTCTTT. Amino acids: CAWSVGPQGALRAFF.

The gene calls are TRBV5-1 and TRBJ2-1, with TRBD2 identical over 8 bases. With 4 bases clipped from V and 3 bases from J, the junction kept 3 bases outside the gene matches. The CDR3 contains 14 residues. CDR1 SGHRS and CDR2 YFSETQ come from the germline V gene. The DNA of the CDR3 is TGCGCCAGCAGCGCGGGGGGAAACTACAATGAGCAGTTCTTC. Protein product: CASSAGGNYNEQFF.

This clone was recorded a few times. This rearrangement joins TRBV6-5 to TRBJ2-5, with 7 bases matching TRBD2. The CDR3 contains 15 residues. After removal of 5 bases from V and 2 bases from J, the junction contained 8 bases not matched to a gene. The germline CDR1 and CDR2 sequences are MNHEY and SVGAGI. The CDR3 reads CASSHRVGGQETQYF. As DNA, the CDR3 is TGTGCCAGCAGTCACCGAGTGGGGGGGCAAGAGACCCAGTACTTC.

This clone showed up just a few times. The chain joins TRBV6-5 to TRBJ1-2, with a weak D call TRBD1 (5 bases). CDR3 size: 13 residues. V was pared by 0 bases and J by 4 bases, with 6 bases between. CDR1 is MNHEY, CDR2 SVGAGI, per germline. CDR3 nucleotides: TGTGCCAGCAGTTACTCCCAGGGCTATGGCTACACCTTC. Residues: CASSYSQGYGYTF.

This clone was counted once. V gene TRBV11-1 combines with J gene TRBJ2-7, with 8 bases fitting TRBD1. The germline V gene encodes CDR1 SGHAT and CDR2 FQDESV (reference sequence). The V segment lost 2 bases and the J segment 6 bases; nucleotides outside the gene matches: 6. The CDR3 consists of 14 residues. The CDR3: CASSLRQGPTEQYF. The DNA of the CDR3 is TGTGCCAGCAGCTTAAGACAGGGGCCGACCGAGCAGTACTTC.

The chain couples TRBV7-3 to TRBJ1-1, with a possible D match to TRBD1 (5 bases). CDR1 is SGHTA and CDR2 is FQGTGA in the germline V gene. Trimming removed 6 bases from V and 0 bases from J, with 11 bases in between. This CDR3 is built from 14 residues. The CDR3 coding sequence is TGTGCCAGCAGTTTGGACACCGTGAACACTGAAGCTTTCTTT. It is translated as CASSLDTVNTEAFF.

The rearrangement links TRBV7-8 to TRBJ2-1; 8 bases map to TRBD2. This CDR3 comprises 16 residues. The J segment lost 1 base and the V segment lost 2 bases, leaving 4 bases of the junction unmatched. In germline, CDR1 is SGHVS, CDR2 FQNEAQ. The CDR3 protein is CASSLPRLASYNEQFF. The CDR3 bases are TGTGCCAGCAGCTTACCCCGACTAGCGTCCTACAATGAGCAGTTCTTC.

The chain employs TRBV5-6 and TRBJ2-7; D remains unclear. The CDR3 consists of 12 residues. With 0 bases removed from V and 6 bases from J, the gap between germline ends came to 7 bases. Germline lookup yields CDR1 SGHDT and CDR2 YYEEEE. CDR3 residues: CASSLEQLEQYF. For the CDR3, the DNA is TGTGCCAGCAGCTTGGAACAGCTCGAGCAGTACTTC.

The chain combines TRBV15 with TRBJ2-5, with TRBD1 identical over 8 bases. V lost 0 bases to trimming and J lost 3 bases; unmatched junction nucleotides: 3. The CDR3 extends over 15 amino acids. Looked up from germline, CDR1 is LNHNV and CDR2 is YYDKDF (reference sequence). In DNA, the CDR3 is TGTGCCACCAGCAGAGATCAGGGGGCCGAAGAGACCCAGTACTTC. It translates to CATSRDQGAEETQYF.

V is TRBV4-2 and J is TRBJ1-2; D is uncertain. The germline CDR1 and CDR2 sequences are LGHNA and YNFKEQ. The CDR3 is made up of 13 amino acids. The V gene lost 0 bases and the J gene lost 8 bases, with 10 bases spanning the gap. The CDR3, as DNA: TGTGCCAGCAGCCAAGAGGCACAGATGGGCTACACCTTC. Its protein is CASSQEAQMGYTF.

The chain is built from TRBV9 and TRBJ1-1; maybe TRBD1 (5 bases). The V gene's germline CDR1 is SGDLS and CDR2 YYNGEE. CDR3 size: 15 residues. V gave up 4 bases and J gave up 4 bases, with 17 bases separating them. The CDR3 bases are TGTGCCAGCAGCCCAAGGGGTGGTTCTGGCACTGAAGCTTTCTTT. As protein: CASSPRGGSGTEAFF. Full variable domain (remainder filled in from reference TRBV9 and TRBJ1-1): DSGVTQTPKHLITATGQRVTLRCSPRSGDLSVYWYQQSLDQGLQFLIQYYNGEERAKGNILERFSAQQFPDLHSELNLSSLELGDSALYFCASSPRGGSGTEAFFGQGTRLTVV.

The chain carries TRBV7-3 and TRBJ2-1, with a tentative D call TRBD2 (6 bases). The CDR3 contains 14 residues. V was pared by 5 bases and J by 6 bases, with 14 bases between. Looked up from germline, CDR1 is SGHTA and CDR2 is FQGTGA. The CDR3 region has the DNA TGTGCCAGCAGCCCTTCCGGGAGAGGCAATGAGCAGTTCTTC. It translates to CASSPSGRGNEQFF.

This clone was counted once. V gene TRBV25-1 combines with J gene TRBJ1-2, with D unclear. CDR3 length equals 14 residues. Germline V gives CDR1 MGHDK, CDR2 SYGVNS. Trimming left V 3 bases short and J 3 bases short, with 11 bases between. The CDR3 sequence: CASSDRWYYYGYTF. The CDR3 DNA follows: TGTGCCAGCAGTGATCGGTGGTACTACTATGGCTACACCTTC.

The chain employs TRBV7-6 and TRBJ1-1, with TRBD1 matching over 8 bases. The V gene end was trimmed by 1 base and the J gene end by 4 bases; junction bases not matched to a gene: 2. This CDR3 comprises 14 residues. Germline CDR1 is SGHVS and CDR2 is FNYEAQ. The CDR3 here is CASSLGTGSTEAFF. The CDR3 DNA sequence: TGTGCCAGCAGCTTAGGGACAGGGTCCACTGAAGCTTTCTTT.

The chain employs TRBV23-1 and TRBJ2-7; weak D call: TRBD1 (6 bases). TRBV23-1 is recorded as an ORF, its role being uncertain. Trimming left V 0 bases short and J 0 bases short, with 18 bases between. The CDR3 covers 18 residues. Here the CDR3 DNA reads TGCGCCAGCAGTCAATCGCGCCCGGGACACCGACTCTCCTACGAGCAGTACTTC. Its translation is CASSQSRPGHRLSYEQYF.